The 18 T cell receptor beta chains below all came from one sample that was sequenced in a study of T cell clones after liver transplantation. Using immunoSEQ multiplex PCR, the repertoire was profiled, and TCRdb retains in-frame clones only, with some absent. The data show 98,000 or so clones, roughly 80% seen once. Here the sequenced sample was CD4+ T cells from blood, taken before liver transplant. The receptor set was obtained from a human donor who received a liver transplant.

This clone has only a few counts. The CDR3 loop reads CASTRVLNEKLFF. The CDR3 DNA follows: TGTGCCAGCACGCGGGTTCTGAATGAAAAACTGTTTTTT. This chain connects TRBV2 to TRBJ1-4, with unresolved D. Germline CDR1 SNHLY, CDR2 FYNNEI. Trimming stripped 7 bases from V and 5 bases from J, with 11 bases between. This CDR3 is 13 amino acids long.

The rearrangement links TRBV5-4 to TRBJ1-2; D ambiguous. Germline V lookup: CDR1 SGHNT, CDR2 YYREEE (reference sequence). V was clipped by 2 bases and J by 2 bases, with 7 bases between them. CDR3 size: 13 residues. CDR3 protein: CASSLKGNYGYTF. CDR3 nucleotide sequence: TGTGCCAGCAGCTTAAAAGGGAACTATGGCTACACCTTC.

The chain combines TRBV25-1 with TRBJ2-2, with a weak D call TRBD2 (6 bases). CDR3 length: 14 amino acids. V was cut by 8 bases and J by 6 bases, with 16 bases left in between. Germline V lookup: CDR1 MGHDK, CDR2 SYGVNS. In nucleotides, the CDR3 is TGTGCCAGCGGAGGGGTGGCGGGTTCCGGGGAGCTGTTTTTT. As protein: CASGGVAGSGELFF.

This clone was detected a few times. The chain is built from TRBV18 and TRBJ2-7; D remains ambiguous. Germline lookup yields CDR1 KGHSH and CDR2 LQKENI. CDR3 length equals 15 residues. With 3 bases removed from V and 5 bases from J, the gap between germline ends came to 17 bases. The CDR3 loop reads CASSPPAGRFHEQYF. The CDR3, as DNA: TGTGCCAGCTCACCTCCGGCAGGAAGATTCCACGAGCAGTACTTC. Combining the CDR3 with reference TRBV18 and TRBJ2-7 gives the whole variable domain NAGVMQNPRHLVRRRGQEARLRCSPMKGHSHVYWYRQLPEEGLKFMVYLQKENIIDESGMPKERFSAEFPKEGPSILRIQQVVRGDSAAYFCASSPPAGRFHEQYFGPGTRLTVT.

This clone has a single count. This chain joins TRBV18 and TRBJ2-5; TRBD1 matches at 9 bases. CDR1 and CDR2 from the germline V gene are KGHSH and LQKENI. The CDR3 is made up of 17 amino acids. The ends lost 1 base at V and 5 bases at J; junction bases unmatched: 11. The CDR3 nucleotides read TGTGCCAGCTCACCACTGGGACAGGGCCGCGATGTGGAGACCCAGTACTTC. It translates to CASSPLGQGRDVETQYF.

This chain connects TRBV5-1 to TRBJ2-7; possible D gene TRBD2, 7 bases. The CDR3 extends over 15 amino acids. Germline V gene sequence: CDR1 SGHRS, CDR2 YFSETQ. The V end was cut by 0 bases, the J end by 12 bases, with 22 bases between. The CDR3 is CASSLASGDNSLRYF. DNA for the CDR3: TGCGCCAGCAGCTTGGCGAGCGGGGACAATTCTTTGCGGTACTTC.

In this sample, this clone turned up a few times. V usage is TRBV4-3 and J usage is TRBJ2-7; D is perhaps TRBD2 (5 bases). Germline assignment: CDR1 LGHNA and CDR2 YSLEER. V lost 0 bases and J lost 3, with 15 bases in between. The CDR3 contains 16 residues. The CDR3 loop reads CASSQDRTPGLYEQYF. In DNA, the CDR3 is TGCGCCAGCAGCCAAGATCGGACGCCTGGACTCTACGAGCAGTACTTC.

Concerning this clone itself: The identical CDR3 is also encoded by other nucleotide sequences in the sample. V and J are TRBV28 and TRBJ2-3; D remains ambiguous. The CDR3 has 12 amino acids. V gave up 6 bases and J gave up 0 bases, with 4 bases separating them. The germline CDR1 and CDR2 sequences are MDHEN and SYDVKM. The CDR3 nucleotides read TGTGCCAGCAGAGCTAGCACAGATACGCAGTATTTT. Translated, it gives CASRASTDTQYF.

The chain has TRBV10-3 and TRBJ2-7; D might be TRBD1 or TRBD2, each matching 5 bases. V was clipped by 8 bases and J by 5 bases, with 19 bases between them. This CDR3 has 14 residues. From germline, CDR1 is ENHRY and CDR2 SYGVKD. The CDR3 sequence: CAIRQTAETDEQYF. The DNA for the CDR3 is TGTGCCATCCGCCAGACAGCGGAAACCGACGAGCAGTACTTC.

This chain uses TRBV4-3 with TRBJ2-7; TRBD2 is a possible D gene (6 bases). Germline lookup yields CDR1 LGHNA and CDR2 YSLEER. Trimming took 0 bases from V and 0 from J, leaving 18 bases between them. CDR3 length: 18 amino acids. Here the CDR3 DNA reads TGCGCCAGCAGCCAAGAAGGGCCCTTCGCGGGGTTCTCCTACGAGCAGTACTTC. Encoded protein: CASSQEGPFAGFSYEQYF.

Comment on this clone: This sample includes further DNA sequences coding for the same CDR3. This CDR3 reads CASRGVGATNEKLFF. CDR3 DNA: TGTGCCAGCAGGGGGGTCGGTGCAACTAATGAAAAACTGTTTTTT. The chain couples TRBV27 to TRBJ1-4, with D perhaps matching TRBD1 (5 bases). This CDR3 spans 15 amino acids. The germline V gene encodes CDR1 MNHEY and CDR2 SMNVEV (reference sequence). Trimming pared 6 bases from V and 0 bases from J, leaving 11 bases between.

The J gene is TRBJ1-1, the V gene TRBV6-5; D uncertain. V lost 7 bases, J lost 0 bases, and 9 bases lay in between. Looked up from germline, CDR1 is MNHEY and CDR2 is SVGAGI. The CDR3 loop spans 13 amino acids. The CDR3, as DNA: TGTGCCAGCACTTCTGAAGTGAACACTGAAGCTTTCTTT. It is translated as CASTSEVNTEAFF.

The J gene is TRBJ1-6, the V gene TRBV7-3; D possibly corresponds to TRBD1 (6 bases). Per germline, CDR1 SGHTA and CDR2 FQGTGA. The germline V and J ends were trimmed by 5 bases and 6 bases, with 14 bases remaining between them. This CDR3 comprises 15 residues. CDR3 in amino acids: CASSPTGTGNSPLHF. The CDR3 region has the DNA TGTGCCAGCAGCCCGACAGGAACGGGTAATTCACCCCTCCACTTT.

V is TRBV7-3 and J is TRBJ1-3; D is ambiguous. Looked up from germline, CDR1 is SGHTA and CDR2 is FQGTGA. V lost 2 bases and J lost 0, with 8 bases in between. This CDR3 region has 15 residues. Here the CDR3 reads CASSLDPSSGNTIYF. CDR3 bases: TGTGCCAGCAGCTTAGACCCCAGCTCTGGAAACACCATATATTTT.

The J gene is TRBJ1-1, the V gene TRBV10-3; D may be TRBD1 (5 bases). Germline loops: CDR1 ENHRY, CDR2 SYGVKD. V shed 10 bases and J shed 0 bases, with 9 bases lying between them. The CDR3 has 12 residues. CDR3 DNA sequence: TGTGCCACGCAGGGTATGAACACTGAAGCTTTCTTT. Translated, it gives CATQGMNTEAFF.

The V and J genes are TRBV7-2 and TRBJ2-7; D not resolved. Trimming shortened V by 5 bases and J by 2 bases, and 13 bases separated the two germline ends. From germline, CDR1 is SGHTA and CDR2 FQGNSA. The CDR3 is 14 amino acids. DNA of the CDR3: TGTGCCAGCAGCCGTAACGTATTAACCTACGAGCAGTACTTC. Amino acid sequence: CASSRNVLTYEQYF.

The J gene is TRBJ1-5, the V gene TRBV7-9; D possibly corresponds to TRBD1 (5 bases). The CDR3 is 17 residues long. The V gene's germline CDR1 is SEHNR and CDR2 FQNEAQ (reference sequence). The ends were cut back, 3 bases at V and 3 bases at J, with 18 bases in the middle. This CDR3 is CASSLGQGGNYNQPQHF. As DNA, the CDR3 is TGTGCCAGCAGCTTGGGGCAGGGTGGGAACTACAATCAGCCCCAGCATTTT.

This clone was picked up a small number of times. CDR3 protein: CASSQAEGSPYNEQFF. For the CDR3, the DNA is TGCGCCAGCAGCCAAGCAGAGGGATCTCCCTACAATGAGCAGTTCTTC. V and J are TRBV4-1 and TRBJ2-1; TRBD2 is a possible D gene (5 bases). From germline, CDR1 is MGHRA and CDR2 YSYEKL. V was pared by 1 base and J by 2 bases, with 12 bases between. CDR3 length: 16 amino acids.